Sequencing of this T cell receptor beta chain was carried out in a study of spatial heterogeneity in lung cancer. Turning to the study itself: Sequences of the beta chain were consistently detected in greater numbers than alpha-chain sequences.

This CDR3 comprises 18 residues. The germline V gene encodes CDR1 SGDLS and CDR2 YYNGEE. Trimming removed 0 bases from V and 5 bases from J, with 21 bases in between. This sample's time point: sample taken at primary tumor resection. Sequencing was performed on whole RNA extracted from tumor and nontumor lung tissue, or from frozen PBMC, and the material was left unsorted. One entry per CDR3 protein, called by TCRdb with MiXCR from the 5' RACE reads. In the table there are around 40,000 distinct CDR3 sequences, less than 6.5% of which are singletons. The TCR was taken from a female donor with early-stage non-small cell lung cancer. This chain links TRBV9 with TRBJ2-1, with D possibly matching TRBD1 (6 bases). The sample here was PBMCs, taken at surgery. The CDR3 loop is CASSVARLGGSTDNEQFF. CDR3 coding DNA: TGTGCCAGCAGCGTAGCAAGATTAGGGGGATCCACCGACAATGAGCAGTTCTTC.